Described below is a single T cell receptor (beta chain) sequence and its context. Its cognate antigen has yet to be identified. There are no base qualities to consult, and no much larger clone falls within one base. The data originate from a study of blood T cell repertoires in COVID-19 (dated by TCRdb to between 2020 and 2021). Background for the entire study: Samples from collaborators originated in the United States, Italy and Spain and spanned both the acute and convalescent phases of COVID-19. The material from the prospective study consisted of cDNA or gDNA derived from T cells, B-cell-depleted T cells, or PBMCs. Deeply sampled blood TCRbeta repertoires from subjects exposed to, actively infected with, or recovered from COVID-19 were included in the dataset. The repertoires were released in a freely available public database intended as a resource for research on the immune response to SARS-CoV-2. Samples were obtained from the ongoing ImmuneRACE study (first 160 participants) and from over 1,000 subjects provided by 6 global collaborators. A de-identified subject ID, COVID-19 status, age in years and sex were almost always included in the sample metadata. Where available, HLA class I and class II types were taken from metadata supplied by the sample provider and were not determined by assay-based typing. What the research found in general, with its limitations: The quantity of clinical and demographic metadata differed by source and by participant and was supplied without curation.

Collaborating institutions collected whole blood in K2EDTA tubes following their own protocols. Collaborator samples were shipped for TCRbeta analysis as frozen whole blood, isolated PBMCs, or DNA extracted from either sample type. The trim is 0 bases for V and 7 bases for J, with a gap of 16 bases between the germline ends. The germline V gene (reference sequence) sets CDR1 to SGHNT and CDR2 to YYREEE. From cysteine to phenylalanine, the CDR3 is 15 amino acids long. Only the CDR3 portion is preserved as DNA: 45 bases, with reading frame beginning at the first base. TCRbeta CDR3 regions were amplified from genomic DNA by means of the immunoSEQ Assay, a bias-controlled multiplex PCR. The source study handled its data this way. Within the assay, amplification of reference gene primers was used to estimate how many nucleated cells each sample contained. To quantify the absolute abundance of each unique TCRbeta CDR3 rearrangement, sequence reads were collapsed and filtered. Productive Simpson clonality was computed per sample as the square root of Simpson's diversity index over productive rearrangements. Held by TCRdb, this immuneACCESS table contains in-frame sequences only and omits some clones. Under half of the omission traces to an unresolved V gene where checked; the cause of the rest is unknown. From that table come the V and J calls and clone size; the DNA was used to work out D and trimming. For this sample there are 30,000 to 40,000 clones; about 75% appear just once. The ten most abundant clones make up about 14% of the sample.

Recombination connected TRBV5-4 to TRBJ1-2; D gene: possibly TRBD1, on 5 matching bases. The receptor comes from a man of 80 years or more with active or convalescent COVID-19. Sequencing was carried out using peripheral blood. The bases read TGTGCCAGCAGCTTGGGGTGGGACTCTCAAAGTGGCTACACCTTC. Translated, this gives CASSLGWDSQSGYTF.